This T cell receptor (beta chain) was identified in a study of T cell responses to AZD1222 COVID-19 vaccine. Repertoires were generated with immunoSEQ multiplex PCR, while TCRdb's copy carries only in-frame clones and drops some. The table shows 150,000 or so clones, with around nine tenths occurring only once. Trimming took off 5 bases at V and 4 bases at J, with 14 bases between the two ends. Per germline, CDR1 LGHDT and CDR2 YNNKEL (reference sequence). This CDR3 region has 15 residues. In its sample, this clone was seen once. The sequence came from an adult in good health. The chain couples TRBV3-1 (or the pseudogene TRBV3-2) to TRBJ2-2, with D possibly matching TRBD1 (6 bases). Sequenced material: peripheral blood, taken on day 0 of AZD1222 vaccination. CDR3 coding DNA: TGTGCCAGCAGCTTCGGCAGGGGAAGCACCGGGGAGCTGTTTTTT. It specifies CASSFGRGSTGELFF.